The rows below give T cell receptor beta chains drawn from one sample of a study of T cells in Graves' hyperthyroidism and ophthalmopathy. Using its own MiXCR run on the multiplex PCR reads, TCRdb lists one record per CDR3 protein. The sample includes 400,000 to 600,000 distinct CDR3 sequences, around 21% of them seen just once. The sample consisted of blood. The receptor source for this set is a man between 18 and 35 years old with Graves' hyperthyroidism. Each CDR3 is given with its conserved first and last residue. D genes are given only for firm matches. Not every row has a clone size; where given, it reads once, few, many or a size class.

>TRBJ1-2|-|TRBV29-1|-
CSVVGTPDGYTF
TGCAGCGTTGTGGGAACTCCGGATGGCTACACCTTC
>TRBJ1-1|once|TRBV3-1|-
CASSPRGTEAVF
TGTGCCAGCAGCCCACGGGGAACTGAAGCTGTCTTT
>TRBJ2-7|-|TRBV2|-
CASMSGEVLSHYEQYF
TGTGCCAGCATGAGTGGAGAGGTACTAAGCCACTACGAGCAGTACTTC
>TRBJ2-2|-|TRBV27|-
CASSLSPLAGGELFF
TGTGCCAGCAGTTTGAGCCCCTTGGCGGGTGGGGAGCTGTTTTTT
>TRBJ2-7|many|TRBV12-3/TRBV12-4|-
CASSTLDRTYEQYF
TGTGCCAGCAGCACCCTCGACAGAACCTACGAGCAGTACTTC
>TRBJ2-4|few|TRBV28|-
CASSLLGDILVKNIQYF
TGTGCCAGCAGTTTATTAGGGGACATACTAGTCAAAAACATTCAGTACTTC
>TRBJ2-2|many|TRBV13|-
CASRPSVDTGELFF
TGTGCCAGCCGTCCGTCCGTGGACACCGGGGAGCTGTTTTTT
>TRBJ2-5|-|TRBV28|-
CASSPGLFPETQYF
TGTGCCAGTAGCCCTGGACTATTTCCGGAGACCCAGTACTTC
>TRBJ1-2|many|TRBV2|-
CASSVRQLVDGYTF
TGTGCCAGCAGTGTACGGCAGTTGGTGGATGGCTACACCTTC
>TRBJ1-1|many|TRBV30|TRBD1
CAGGRMTGAAFF
TGTGCGGGCGGACGTATGACAGGGGCAGCTTTCTTT
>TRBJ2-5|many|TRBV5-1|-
CASSPQDLGTQYF
TGCGCCAGCAGCCCACAGGACCTTGGGACCCAGTACTTC
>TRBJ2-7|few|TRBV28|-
CASSLLGLGAVYEQYF
TGTGCCAGCAGTTTATTGGGCTTAGGAGCAGTATACGAGCAGTACTTC
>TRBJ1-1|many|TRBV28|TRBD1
CASSARDRVGAFF
TGTGCCAGCAGTGCAAGGGACAGGGTGGGAGCTTTCTTT
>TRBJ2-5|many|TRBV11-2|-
CASSPDLPETQYF
TGTGCCAGCAGCCCGGACCTGCCAGAGACCCAGTACTTC
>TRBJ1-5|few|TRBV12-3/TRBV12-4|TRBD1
CASNVWTGGTPSNQPQHF
TGTGCCAGCAATGTTTGGACAGGAGGGACCCCTAGCAATCAGCCCCAGCATTTT
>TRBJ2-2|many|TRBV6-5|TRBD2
CASSSVWGGAGELFF
TGTGCCAGCAGTTCGGTTTGGGGGGGGGCCGGGGAGCTGTTTTTT
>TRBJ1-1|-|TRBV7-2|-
CASSFPQAFAEAFF
TGTGCCAGCAGCTTTCCCCAAGCCTTCGCTGAAGCTTTCTTT
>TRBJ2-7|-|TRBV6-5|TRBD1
CASSSERGQGAYEQYF
TGTGCCAGCAGTTCCGAACGGGGACAGGGAGCTTACGAGCAGTACTTC
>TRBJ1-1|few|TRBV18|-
CASSPVDGNTEAFF
TGTGCCAGCTCACCGGTGGACGGGAACACTGAAGCTTTCTTT
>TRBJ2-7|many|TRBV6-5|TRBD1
CASSLRQGESYEQYF
TGTGCCAGCAGTTTGAGACAGGGGGAGTCCTACGAGCAGTACTTC
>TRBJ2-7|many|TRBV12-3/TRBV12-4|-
CASSLTGEEQYF
TGTGCCAGCAGTTTAACTGGGGAAGAGCAGTACTTC
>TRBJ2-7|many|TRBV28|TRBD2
CASWEGVSYEQYF
TGTGCCAGCTGGGAGGGAGTCTCCTACGAGCAGTACTTC
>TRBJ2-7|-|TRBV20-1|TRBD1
CSAPDRVYEQYF
TGCAGTGCCCCGGACAGGGTCTACGAGCAGTACTTC
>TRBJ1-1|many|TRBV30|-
CAWRPRGNTEAFF
TGTGCCTGGAGACCCAGGGGGAACACTGAAGCTTTCTTT
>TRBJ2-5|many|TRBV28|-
CASRPQGEETQYF
TGTGCCAGCAGACCACAGGGCGAAGAGACCCAGTACTTC
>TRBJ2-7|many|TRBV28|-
CASSLYGEIPYEQYF
TGTGCCAGCAGTTTATACGGGGAAATTCCCTACGAGCAGTACTTC
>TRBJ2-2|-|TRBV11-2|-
CASTPRRGGGNTGELFF
TGTGCCAGCACACCTCGTAGAGGGGGGGGGAACACCGGGGAGCTGTTTTTT
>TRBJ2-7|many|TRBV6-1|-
CASSPTWGSYEQYF
TGTGCCAGCAGTCCGACATGGGGATCCTACGAGCAGTACTTC
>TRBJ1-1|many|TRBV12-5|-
CASGLIKGEAFF
TGTGCTAGTGGTTTGATAAAGGGAGAAGCTTTCTTT
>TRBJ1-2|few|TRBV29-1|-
CSVETGRTNYGYTF
TGCAGCGTTGAAACGGGACGTACTAACTATGGCTACACCTTC
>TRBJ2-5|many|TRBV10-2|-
CATSRGGGQETQYF
TGCGCCACTTCCCGGGGCGGAGGCCAAGAGACCCAGTACTTC
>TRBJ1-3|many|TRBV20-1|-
CSATPGPNSGNTIYF
TGCAGTGCTACACCGGGACCGAACTCTGGAAACACCATATATTTT
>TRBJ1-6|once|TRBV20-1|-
CSAAAVFRGGSYNSPLHF
TGCAGTGCTGCAGCAGTCTTCAGGGGTGGCTCCTATAATTCACCCCTCCACTTT
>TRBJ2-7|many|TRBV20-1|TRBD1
CSARGTGIKQYF
TGCAGTGCCCGGGGGACAGGGATCAAGCAGTACTTC
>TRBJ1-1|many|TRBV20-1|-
CSPQRVGAFF
TGCAGTCCCCAACGAGTAGGAGCTTTCTTT
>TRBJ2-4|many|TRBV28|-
CASSSDSSKNIQYF
TGTGCCAGCAGTTCGGACAGTTCCAAAAACATTCAGTACTTC
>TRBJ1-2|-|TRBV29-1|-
CSVEGDGYGYTF
TGCAGCGTTGAAGGGGACGGATATGGCTACACCTTC
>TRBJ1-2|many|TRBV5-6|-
CASSLATGNYGYTF
TGTGCCAGCAGCTTGGCAACCGGGAACTATGGCTACACCTTC
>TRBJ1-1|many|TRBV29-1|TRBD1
CSVETGMNTEAFF
TGCAGCGTTGAGACAGGGATGAACACTGAAGCTTTCTTT
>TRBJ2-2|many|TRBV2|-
CASRVYAGELFF
TGTGCCAGCAGAGTCTACGCCGGGGAGCTGTTTTTT
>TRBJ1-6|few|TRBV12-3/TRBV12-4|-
CASSSTAYNSPLHF
TGTGCCAGCAGCTCGACAGCCTATAATTCACCCCTCCACTTT
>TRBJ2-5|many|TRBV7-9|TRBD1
CASSLGTAQETQYF
TGTGCCAGCAGTTTGGGGACAGCCCAAGAGACCCAGTACTTC
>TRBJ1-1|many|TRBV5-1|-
CASSLAGGQPLEAFF
TGCGCCAGCAGCTTGGCGGGGGGGCAACCCCTGGAAGCTTTCTTT
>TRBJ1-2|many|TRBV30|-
CAWSEDGLDYGYTF
TGTGCCTGGAGTGAGGACGGTCTCGACTATGGCTACACCTTC
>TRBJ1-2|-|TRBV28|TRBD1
CAIPTTGSHYGYTF
TGTGCCATCCCGACGACAGGGTCACACTATGGCTACACCTTC
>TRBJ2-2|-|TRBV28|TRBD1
CASSSGTGDATDGELFF
TGTGCCAGCAGTTCCGGGACAGGGGACGCAACTGACGGGGAGCTGTTTTTT
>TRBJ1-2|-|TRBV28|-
CASTITGPRSRYTF
TGTGCCAGCACGATAACAGGGCCCCGTTCCCGCTACACCTTC
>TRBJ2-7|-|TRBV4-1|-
CASSHRDPSHEQYF
TGCGCCAGCAGCCATCGGGACCCCTCACACGAGCAGTACTTC
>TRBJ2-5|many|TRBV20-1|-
CSASSSEAGMETQYF
TGCAGTGCTAGCTCCAGTGAGGCAGGGATGGAGACCCAGTACTTC
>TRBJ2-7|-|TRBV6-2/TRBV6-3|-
CASSFHSERVEQYF
TGTGCCAGCAGTTTCCACAGCGAGAGGGTCGAGCAGTACTTC
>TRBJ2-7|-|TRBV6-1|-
CASSARQFTYEQYF
TGTGCCAGCAGTGCGCGACAGTTTACCTACGAGCAGTACTTC
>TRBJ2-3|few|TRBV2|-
CASSEGASVDTQYF
TGTGCCAGCAGTGAGGGCGCTAGCGTAGATACGCAGTATTTT
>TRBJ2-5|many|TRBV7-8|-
CASSPAPLYQETQYF
TGTGCCAGCAGCCCAGCGCCTCTGTACCAAGAGACCCAGTACTTC
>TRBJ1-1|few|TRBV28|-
CASSLTGHANTESFF
TGTGCCAGCAGCTTAACGGGACATGCAAACACTGAATCTTTCTTT